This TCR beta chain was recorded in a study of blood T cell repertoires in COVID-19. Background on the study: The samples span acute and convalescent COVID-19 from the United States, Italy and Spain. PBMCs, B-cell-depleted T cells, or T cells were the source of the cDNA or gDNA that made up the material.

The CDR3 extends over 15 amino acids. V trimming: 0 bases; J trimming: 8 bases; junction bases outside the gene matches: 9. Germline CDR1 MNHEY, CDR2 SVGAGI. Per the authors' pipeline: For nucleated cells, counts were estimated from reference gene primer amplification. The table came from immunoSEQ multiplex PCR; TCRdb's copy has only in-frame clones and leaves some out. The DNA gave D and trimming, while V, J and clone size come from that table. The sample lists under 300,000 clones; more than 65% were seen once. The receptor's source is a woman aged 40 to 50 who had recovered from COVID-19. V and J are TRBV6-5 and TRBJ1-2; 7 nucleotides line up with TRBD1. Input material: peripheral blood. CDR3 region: CASSYSRTGQLGYTF. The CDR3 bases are TGTGCCAGCAGTTACTCCCGGACAGGCCAACTAGGCTACACCTTC.